Each of the 10 T cell receptor beta chains below was sequenced from the same sample in a study of blood T cell repertoires in COVID-19 (dated by TCRdb to the early 2020s). Receptor amplification or capture employed the immunoSEQ multiplex PCR assay. This immuneACCESS table, as held by TCRdb, lists in-frame sequences with V and J called but not all clones. Of the missing ones, under half trace to an unresolved V gene in checked studies; the others have no known cause. The sample table holds 190,000 or so clones, of which more than 85% were seen once. Less than 3% of the sample comes from the top ten. Input material: peripheral blood. The receptors originated from a woman aged 25 to 45 with active or convalescent COVID-19.

This chain connects TRBV5-8 to TRBJ2-1, with TRBD2 matching over 7 bases. From germline, CDR1 is SGHTS and CDR2 YDEGEE. The CDR3 covers 19 residues. Trimming took 5 bases from V and 3 from J; bases not matched to a gene: 20. The CDR3 loop is CASRLGPLTGGGYYNEQFF. The CDR3 nucleotides read TGTGCCAGCAGGCTTGGACCCCTTACGGGGGGAGGTTACTACAATGAGCAGTTCTTC.

The CDR3 here is CASSRFGLSNTEAFF. The CDR3 DNA follows: TGTGCCAGCAGTCGCTTTGGCCTGTCGAACACTGAAGCTTTCTTT. V is TRBV6-5 and J is TRBJ1-1; D not resolved. Germline V CDR1 and CDR2: MNHEY, SVGAGI. The CDR3 sequence is 15 residues long. Trimming cost V 5 bases and J 1 base, with 14 bases left between them.

This clone was recorded only once. CDR3: CASSVADSYNSPLHF. Here the CDR3 DNA reads TGTGCCAGCAGTGTGGCGGACAGTTATAATTCACCCCTCCACTTT. The V and J genes are TRBV2 and TRBJ1-6, with D perhaps matching TRBD1 (6 bases). CDR1 is SNHLY, CDR2 FYNNEI, per germline. Trimming removed 4 bases from V and 4 bases from J, with 11 bases in between. This CDR3 region has 15 residues.

V usage is TRBV12-3 or TRBV12-4 and J usage is TRBJ1-5, with D possibly matching TRBD1 (6 bases). This CDR3 has 13 amino acids. V lost 6 bases to trimming and J lost 6 bases, with 12 bases between them. CDR3 amino acids: CASRLAGAQPQHF. In DNA, the CDR3 is TGTGCCAGCAGACTCGCAGGGGCTCAGCCCCAGCATTTT.

The table lists this clone with a few counts. The CDR3, as DNA: TGCGCCAGCAGCCCTGGGAGAGGGTACCGAGATACGCAGTATTTT. Translated: CASSPGRGYRDTQYF. The chain joins TRBV5-1 to TRBJ2-3; tentatively, D is TRBD2 (5 bases). V was trimmed by 4 bases and J by 5 bases, leaving 17 bases between them. CDR3 length: 15 amino acids. The germline CDR1 and CDR2 sequences are SGHRS and YFSETQ.

This clone occurred once. This chain connects TRBV30 to TRBJ1-1; 8 bases match TRBD1. CDR1 is GTSNPN and CDR2 is SVGIG in the germline V gene (reference sequence). The V gene end was trimmed by 3 bases and the J gene end by 3 bases; junction bases not matched to a gene: 6. CDR3 length: 14 amino acids. CDR3 sequence (DNA): TGTGCCTGGAGCCTCGACAGGGGACACACTGAAGCTTTCTTT. It yields the protein CAWSLDRGHTEAFF. Complete variable domain (other parts from reference TRBV30 and TRBJ1-1): SQTIHQWPATLVQPVGSPLSLECTVEGTSNPNLYWYRQAAGRGLQLLFYSVGIGQISSEVPQNLSASRPQDRQFILSSKKLLLSDSGFYLCAWSLDRGHTEAFFGQGTRLTVV.

The chain has TRBV2 and TRBJ2-3; D gene unclear. This CDR3 is built from 12 residues. Germline V lookup: CDR1 SNHLY, CDR2 FYNNEI. V gave up 3 bases and J gave up 2 bases, with 3 bases separating them. Here the CDR3 reads CASSDYTDTQYF. The CDR3 nucleotides read TGTGCCAGCAGTGACTACACAGATACGCAGTATTTT.

This chain links TRBV7-9 with TRBJ1-1, with 9 bases that match TRBD1. This CDR3 is built from 15 residues. Per the germline V gene, CDR1 is SEHNR and CDR2 is FQNEAQ (reference sequence). V gave up 5 bases and J gave up 4 bases; unmatched junction bases: 8. The CDR3 here is CASSQKTGGGTEAFF. CDR3 bases: TGTGCCAGCAGCCAGAAGACAGGGGGAGGCACTGAAGCTTTCTTT.

The chain combines TRBV6-6 with TRBJ1-1; D gene unclear. Trimming removed 7 bases from V and 3 bases from J, with 6 bases in between. The CDR3 spans 11 residues. The germline V gene encodes CDR1 MNHNY and CDR2 SVGAGI (reference sequence). Here the CDR3 DNA reads TGTGCCAGCATTCAGTACACTGAAGCTTTCTTT. It is translated as CASIQYTEAFF.

V is TRBV6-4 and J is TRBJ2-3; D call uncertain. V was cut by 4 bases and J by 2 bases, with 10 bases left in between. The CDR3 sequence is 14 residues long. Germline assignment: CDR1 MRHNA and CDR2 SNTAGT. For the CDR3, the DNA is TGTGCCAGCAGTGTATCTATATACACAGATACGCAGTATTTT. This codes for CASSVSIYTDTQYF.